One sample yielded the 10 T cell receptor beta chains listed below, sequenced in a study of blood T cell repertoires in COVID-19. TCRdb's copy holds only in-frame clones and misses some; the assay was immunoSEQ multiplex PCR. The sample has approximately 210,000 clones; roughly 87% are singletons. What was sequenced was peripheral blood. Source of these receptors: a man aged 40-49 years with active or convalescent COVID-19.

The chain joins TRBV3-1 (or the pseudogene TRBV3-2) to TRBJ1-4; perhaps TRBD1 as D (5 bases). Germline V lookup: CDR1 LGHDT, CDR2 YNNKEL (reference sequence). This CDR3 has 14 residues. Trimming removed 8 bases at V and 4 bases at J, with 14 bases between. CDR3 sequence (DNA): TGTGCCAGCGCCCACGGACACCTTAATGAAAAACTGTTTTTT. Amino acid sequence: CASAHGHLNEKLFF.

The chain has TRBV11-3 and TRBJ2-1; 11 bases map to TRBD2. The V gene end was trimmed by 2 bases and the J gene end by 7 bases; junction bases not matched to a gene: 10. Germline V CDR1 and CDR2: SGHNT, YENEEA. The CDR3 is 17 residues long. CDR3 protein: CASSLRSTSGGGNEQFF. The CDR3 nucleotides are TGTGCCAGCAGCTTACGCTCTACTAGCGGGGGTGGGAATGAGCAGTTCTTC.

This rearrangement joins TRBV9 to TRBJ1-2, with D possibly matching TRBD1 (5 bases). Trimming removed 3 bases at V and 6 bases at J, with 21 bases between. The CDR3 totals 16 residues. Germline V CDR1 and CDR2: SGDLS, YYNGEE. CDR3 bases: TGTGCCAGCAGCGCGGGAGAGTGGGGGAATCAGAATGGCTACACCTTC. It yields the protein CASSAGEWGNQNGYTF.

This clone was recorded only once. The V gene is TRBV5-1, the J gene TRBJ1-4; D might be TRBD1 (5 bases). The CDR3 spans 15 residues. Germline loops: CDR1 SGHRS, CDR2 YFSETQ. V was trimmed by 3 bases and J by 3 bases, leaving 12 bases between them. This chain's CDR3 is CASSSTGDSNEKLFF. The CDR3 nucleotides are TGCGCCAGCAGCTCCACGGGGGATTCTAATGAAAAACTGTTTTTT.

DNA for the CDR3: TGTGCCAGCAGCAAACTCCCGGGGGAGCAGTACTTC. Protein: CASSKLPGEQYF. The V gene is TRBV6-5, the J gene TRBJ2-7, with a tentative D call TRBD2 (5 bases). Germline V lookup: CDR1 MNHEY, CDR2 SVGAGI. V was shortened by 6 bases and J by 7 bases, with 13 bases between the two germline ends. The CDR3 consists of 12 residues.

This chain uses TRBV28 with TRBJ2-1; unclear D gene. V was trimmed by 0 bases and J by 11 bases, leaving 14 bases between them. Germline CDR1 reads MDHEN; CDR2 reads SYDVKM. The CDR3 is 14 residues long. CDR3 residues: CASSLWASGIQQFF. The CDR3 DNA reads as TGTGCCAGCAGTTTATGGGCTTCAGGAATACAGCAGTTCTTC.

The rearrangement links TRBV9 to TRBJ2-5; tentative D call: TRBD2 (6 bases). CDR1 SGDLS and CDR2 YYNGEE come from the germline V gene. The CDR3 is 13 amino acids. The germline V and J ends were trimmed by 3 bases and 7 bases, with 13 bases remaining between them. CDR3 amino acids: CASSGDLGRTQYF. The DNA of the CDR3 is TGTGCCAGCAGCGGGGACTTAGGAAGGACCCAGTACTTC.

The chain employs TRBV25-1 and TRBJ1-1; 7 nucleotides line up with TRBD1. CDR1 and CDR2 from the germline V gene are MGHDK and SYGVNS. Trimming at V came to 3 bases and at J to 0 bases, leaving 7 bases not matched to a gene. The CDR3 consists of 16 residues. CDR3: CASSDWDSHLNTEAFF. CDR3 in DNA: TGTGCCAGCAGTGACTGGGACAGTCACTTGAACACTGAAGCTTTCTTT. Drawing the rest from reference TRBV25-1 and TRBJ1-1, the complete variable domain is EADIYQTPRYLVIGTGKKITLECSQTMGHDKMYWYQQDPGMELHLIHYSYGVNSTEKGDLSSESTVSRIRTEHFPLTLESARPSHTSQYLCASSDWDSHLNTEAFFGQGTRLTVV.

The V call is TRBV27, the J call TRBJ2-7, with 9 bases that match TRBD1. Per the germline V gene, CDR1 is MNHEY and CDR2 is SMNVEV (reference sequence). The CDR3 totals 15 residues. V dropped 5 bases and J dropped 6; count of bases not matched to a gene: 11. CDR3 nucleotide sequence: TGTGCCAGCAGTCGGGGACAGGGATCGGTTGGCGAGCAGTACTTC. This translates into CASSRGQGSVGEQYF.

This clone was observed a handful of times. The rearrangement links TRBV5-4 to TRBJ1-6; TRBD1 matches at 8 bases. The CDR3 covers 15 residues. Trimming took 4 bases from V and 7 from J; bases not matched to a gene: 7. Per the germline V gene, CDR1 is SGHNT and CDR2 is YYREEE (reference sequence). DNA of the CDR3: TGTGCCAGCAGCCCCCGACAGGGGAAGAATTCACCCCTCCACTTT. Protein: CASSPRQGKNSPLHF.